The clone carrying this TCR beta chain was recorded many times. Its antigen is currently unknown. The data belong to a study of early T cells in non-severe SARS-CoV-2 infection. Study-wide background: Sequencing targeted bulk RNA from unsorted whole blood, leaving chains unpaired. Findings and limits, study-wide: Comparison of clonotypes with VDJdb favored anti-spike CD8 responses while missing private and CD4 specificities.

In the library, individual cDNA molecules carried attached unique molecular identifiers. In TCRdb, the 5' RACE reads were re-called with MiXCR into one record per CDR3 protein. The sample contains some 35,000 distinct CDR3 sequences, 3% to 4% of which appear only once. CDR1 is DFQATT, CDR2 SNEGSKA, per germline (reference sequence). The CDR3 is 16 amino acids. Trimming took off 2 bases at V and 4 bases at J, with 15 bases between the two ends. The source material was whole blood. The J gene is TRBJ1-6, the V gene TRBV20-1; no clear D gene. The receptor was isolated from an adult who was a healthcare worker with PCR-confirmed SARS-CoV-2 infection or an uninfected control (not recorded which). Written as DNA, the CDR3 is TGCAGTGCTAGACCCACCGGTCAGGAATATAATTCACCCCTCCACTTT. Translating it yields CSARPTGQEYNSPLHF.